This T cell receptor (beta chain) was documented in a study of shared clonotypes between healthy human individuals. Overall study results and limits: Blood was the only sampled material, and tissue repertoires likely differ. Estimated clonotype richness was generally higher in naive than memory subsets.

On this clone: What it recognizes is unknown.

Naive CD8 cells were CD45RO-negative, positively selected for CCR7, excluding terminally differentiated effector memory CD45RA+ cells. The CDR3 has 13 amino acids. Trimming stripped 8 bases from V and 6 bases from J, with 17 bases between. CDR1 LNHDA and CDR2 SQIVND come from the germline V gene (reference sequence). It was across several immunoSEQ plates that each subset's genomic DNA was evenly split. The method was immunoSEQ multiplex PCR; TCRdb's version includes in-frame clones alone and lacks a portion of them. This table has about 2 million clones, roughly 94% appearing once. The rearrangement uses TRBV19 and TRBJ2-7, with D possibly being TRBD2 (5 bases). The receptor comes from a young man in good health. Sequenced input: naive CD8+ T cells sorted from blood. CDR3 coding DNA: TGTGCCAGTGGCCAGAGAGGGTGGGCCGAGCAGTACTTC. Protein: CASGQRGWAEQYF. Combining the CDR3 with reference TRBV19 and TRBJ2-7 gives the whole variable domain DGGITQSPKYLFRKEGQNVTLSCEQNLNHDAMYWYRQDPGQGLRLIYYSQIVNDFQKGDIAEGYSVSREKKESFPLTVTSAQKNPTAFYLCASGQRGWAEQYFGPGTRLTVT.